Listed below are T cell receptor beta chains from one sample, sequenced in a study of T-cell memory formation after mild COVID-19. In TCRdb, the 5' RACE reads were re-called with MiXCR into one record per CDR3 protein. The sample contains over 350,000 distinct CDR3 sequences, roughly a quarter of which appear only once. Sequenced: PBMCs or a T cell subset sorted from them (not recorded which). Receptors originate from an adult woman who had mild COVID-19 (a few samples of this study predate the infection). Cell type and time point are not known. CDR3s include the opening cysteine and the closing phenylalanine or tryptophan. Each record gives: D gene, clone size, J gene, V gene, CDR3 protein, CDR3 DNA. A D gene is named only where the DNA matches it firmly. The size field is filled for only some rows; it gives once, few, many or a size class.

>.|.|TRBJ2-7|TRBV4-2
CASSQDQGSNEQYF
TGTGCCAGCAGCCAAGATCAGGGTAGCAACGAGCAGTACTTC
>.|once|TRBJ1-1|TRBV5-1
CASSLGAQNTEAFF
TGCGCCAGCAGCCTAGGGGCCCAGAACACTGAAGCTTTCTTT
>.|.|TRBJ2-1|TRBV12-3/TRBV12-4
CASSSSNNEQFF
TGTGCCAGCAGTTCCAGTAACAATGAGCAGTTCTTC
>.|.|TRBJ1-1|TRBV18
CASSQGRRNTEAFF
TGTGCCAGCTCACAAGGACGGCGGAACACTGAAGCTTTCTTT
>.|few|TRBJ2-7|TRBV20-1
CSARGRPPYEQYF
TGCAGTGCTAGAGGGAGGCCTCCCTACGAGCAGTACTTC
>.|.|TRBJ2-6|TRBV2
CASRSYSGANVLTF
TGTGCCAGCAGAAGCTACTCTGGGGCCAACGTCCTGACTTTC
>.|.|TRBJ2-7|TRBV20-1
CSARPRRLTYEQYF
TGCAGTGCTAGACCACGACGGCTTACCTACGAGCAGTACTTC
>.|few|TRBJ1-2|TRBV7-8
CASSLTRDWWHYGYTF
TGTGCCAGCAGCTTAACCCGGGATTGGTGGCACTATGGCTACACCTTC
>.|.|TRBJ1-5|TRBV18
CASSSGQSRLQPQHF
TGTGCCAGCTCCTCCGGACAGTCGCGTCTTCAGCCCCAGCATTTT
>.|few|TRBJ2-5|TRBV10-3
CAISESWGETQYF
TGTGCCATCAGTGAGTCGTGGGGAGAGACCCAGTACTTC
>.|.|TRBJ1-1|TRBV19
CASSRNMNTEAFF
TGTGCCAGTTCGAGGAATATGAACACTGAAGCTTTCTTT
>TRBD2|.|TRBJ2-1|TRBV9
CASSHEIAGKGGNEQFF
TGTGCCAGCAGCCACGAGATAGCGGGAAAGGGGGGGAATGAGCAGTTCTTC
>.|few|TRBJ1-1|TRBV5-1
CASSSGHQDTEAFF
TGCGCCAGCAGCTCGGGACATCAGGACACTGAAGCTTTCTTT
>TRBD1|once|TRBJ2-3|TRBV10-3
CAISDLGQGMGTDTQYF
TGTGCCATCAGTGATCTGGGACAGGGGATGGGAACAGATACGCAGTATTTT
>TRBD2|once|TRBJ2-5|TRBV6-7
CASSYSGLAGADQETQYF
TGTGCCAGCAGTTACTCGGGACTAGCGGGGGCCGACCAAGAGACCCAGTACTTC
>TRBD2|.|TRBJ2-1|TRBV7-7
CASSPRTSGRNNEQFF
TGTGCTAGCAGCCCCCGGACTAGCGGGAGGAACAATGAGCAGTTCTTC
>TRBD1|.|TRBJ1-2|TRBV6-1
CASHFQAGTGKRYGYTF
TGTGCCAGCCACTTTCAAGCCGGGACAGGGAAGAGATATGGCTACACCTTC
>.|.|TRBJ2-3|TRBV15
CATSRGGLMDTQYF
TGTGCCACCAGCAGAGGTGGGCTCATGGATACGCAGTATTTT
>.|.|TRBJ2-1|TRBV5-1
CASSPPGWNSLREWFF
TGTGCCAGCAGCCCCCCAGGTTGGAATTCCCTTCGGGAGTGGTTCTTC
>.|.|TRBJ2-5|TRBV5-1
CASSLERGSRIETQYF
TGCGCCAGCAGCTTGGAGAGGGGCTCCAGAATCGAGACCCAGTACTTC
>.|.|TRBJ2-2|TRBV19
CASSTPRFGAELRELFF
TGTGCCAGTAGTACCCCGAGATTCGGGGCGGAGTTGAGGGAGCTGTTTTTT
>.|.|TRBJ2-2|TRBV9
CASSVTPGAGELFF
TGTGCCAGCAGCGTAACCCCGGGGGCCGGGGAGCTGTTTTTT
>.|.|TRBJ1-1|TRBV20-1
CSARHTEAFF
TGCAGTGCTAGGCACACTGAAGCTTTCTTT
>TRBD1|few|TRBJ2-2|TRBV5-5
CASSTGTVNAGELFF
TGTGCCAGCAGCACGGGGACAGTTAATGCCGGGGAGCTGTTTTTT
>.|.|TRBJ1-3|TRBV5-4
CASSPGSPTGNTIYF
TGTGCCAGCAGCCCGGGTAGCCCGACTGGAAACACCATATATTTT
>TRBD2|few|TRBJ2-7|TRBV4-1
CASSRLGLAGAGYEQYF
TGCGCCAGCAGCCGCCTCGGGCTAGCGGGAGCCGGGTACGAGCAGTACTTC
>TRBD1|.|TRBJ2-6|TRBV7-8
CASSLRGTGGSGANVLTF
TGTGCCAGCAGCTTACGCGGGACAGGGGGCTCTGGGGCCAACGTCCTGACTTTC
>.|.|TRBJ1-2|TRBV3-1
CASSQVEANYGYTF
TGTGCCAGCAGCCAAGTAGAAGCTAACTATGGCTACACCTTC
>TRBD2|.|TRBJ2-3|TRBV7-9
CASSLVGEAGRADTQYF
TGTGCCAGCAGCTTAGTTGGCGAAGCGGGACGCGCAGATACGCAGTATTTT
>TRBD1|.|TRBJ2-7|TRBV20-1
CSARDQRTGATYEQYF
TGCAGTGCTAGAGACCAACGGACAGGGGCTACCTACGAGCAGTACTTC
>.|.|TRBJ2-1|TRBV9
CASSVGGDNNEQFF
TGTGCCAGCAGCGTAGGAGGGGACAACAATGAGCAGTTCTTC
>TRBD2|few|TRBJ2-7|TRBV28
CASSFLAGAYEQYF
TGTGCCAGCAGTTTTCTAGCGGGTGCCTACGAGCAGTACTTC
>TRBD1|few|TRBJ2-7|TRBV6-5
CASSLTGGKYEQYF
TGTGCCAGCAGTTTGACAGGGGGTAAATACGAGCAGTACTTC
>.|.|TRBJ1-1|TRBV7-9
CASSLSGGRGTTEAFF
TGTGCCAGCAGCTTAAGTGGAGGTAGAGGGACCACTGAAGCTTTCTTT
>TRBD1|.|TRBJ1-6|TRBV5-1
CASGRGTDSPLHF
TGCGCCAGCGGACGCGGGACAGATTCACCCCTCCACTTT
>TRBD2|few|TRBJ2-1|TRBV5-1
CASSLSGSTYNEQFF
TGCGCCAGCAGCCTAAGCGGGAGTACGTACAATGAGCAGTTCTTC
>TRBD1|.|TRBJ2-7|TRBV5-1
CASSRTRDRGPYEQYF
TGCGCCAGCAGCAGGACCCGGGACAGGGGGCCATACGAGCAGTACTTC